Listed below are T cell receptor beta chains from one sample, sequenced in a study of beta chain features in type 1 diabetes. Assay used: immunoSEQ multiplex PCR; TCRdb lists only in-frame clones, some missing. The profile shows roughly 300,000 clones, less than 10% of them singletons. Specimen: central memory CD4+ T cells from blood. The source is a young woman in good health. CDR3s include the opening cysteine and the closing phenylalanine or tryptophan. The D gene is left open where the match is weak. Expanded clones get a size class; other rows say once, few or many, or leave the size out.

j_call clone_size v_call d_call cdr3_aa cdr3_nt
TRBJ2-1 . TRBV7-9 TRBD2 CASNPGRAGTNEQFF TGTGCCAGCAACCCTGGGAGGGCCGGCACCAATGAGCAGTTCTTC
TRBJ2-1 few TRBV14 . CASSPQLWAERINNEQFF TGTGCCAGCAGCCCCCAACTCTGGGCGGAACGCATAAACAATGAGCAGTTCTTC
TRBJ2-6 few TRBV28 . CASSLWAPGRNVLTF TGTGCCAGCAGTTTATGGGCGCCGGGACGAAACGTCCTGACTTTC
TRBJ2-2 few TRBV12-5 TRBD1 CASGETGARELFF TGTGCTAGTGGGGAGACAGGGGCGCGGGAGCTGTTTTTT
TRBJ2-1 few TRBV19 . CASGRSEVGEQFF TGTGCCAGTGGCCGATCGGAGGTGGGTGAGCAGTTCTTC
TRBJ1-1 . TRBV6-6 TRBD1 CASRSGQAGTEAFF TGTGCCAGCAGAAGCGGACAGGCGGGCACTGAAGCTTTCTTT
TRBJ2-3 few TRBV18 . CASSPIQGEADTQYF TGTGCCAGCTCACCAATACAGGGTGAGGCAGATACGCAGTATTTT
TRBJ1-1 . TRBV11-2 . CASSPQGMNTEAFF TGTGCCAGCAGCCCCCAGGGTATGAACACTGAAGCTTTCTTT
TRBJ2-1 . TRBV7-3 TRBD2 CASGGGSYNEQFF TGTGCCTCGGGGGGAGGCTCCTACAATGAGCAGTTCTTC
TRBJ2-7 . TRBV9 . CASSPSVGAQGYEQYF TGTGCCAGCAGCCCGAGCGTGGGGGCGCAAGGCTACGAGCAGTACTTC
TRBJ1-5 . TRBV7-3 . CASSPSLNQPQHF TGTGCCAGCAGCCCCAGTTTGAATCAGCCCCAGCATTTT
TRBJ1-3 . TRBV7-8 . CASSLDGARHSGNTIYF TGTGCCAGCAGCTTAGACGGAGCCAGGCACTCTGGAAACACCATATATTTT
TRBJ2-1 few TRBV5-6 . CASSLLGASREQFF TGTGCCAGCAGCCTGTTAGGGGCCAGTAGAGAGCAGTTCTTC
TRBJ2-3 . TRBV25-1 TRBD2 CASSAPSGNTDTQYF TGTGCCAGCAGTGCCCCTAGCGGGAACACAGATACGCAGTATTTT
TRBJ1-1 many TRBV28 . CASFGLSWIEAFF TGTGCCAGCTTCGGGTTAAGCTGGATTGAAGCTTTCTTT
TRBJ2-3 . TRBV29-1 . CSSLWGTDTQYF TGCAGCTCCCTCTGGGGCACAGATACGCAGTATTTT
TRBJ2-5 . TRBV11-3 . CASSKGQETQYF TGTGCCAGCAGCAAGGGCCAAGAGACCCAGTACTTC
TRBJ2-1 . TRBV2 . CASTVSDSYNEQFF TGTGCCAGCACTGTAAGTGACTCCTACAATGAGCAGTTCTTC
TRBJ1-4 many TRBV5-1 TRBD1 CASSRGQASMMELFF TGCGCCAGCAGCCGGGGACAGGCCTCAATGATGGAACTGTTTTTT
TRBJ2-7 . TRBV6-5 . CASQSSRRQQYF TGTGCCAGTCAGAGTTCCCGCCGCCAGCAGTACTTC
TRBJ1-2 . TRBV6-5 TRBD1 CASSSTGTPYGYTF TGTGCCAGCAGCTCGACAGGGACTCCCTATGGCTACACCTTC
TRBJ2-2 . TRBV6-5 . CTAGATNTGELFF TGTACCGCTGGGGCGACGAACACCGGGGAGCTGTTTTTT
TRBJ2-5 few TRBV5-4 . CASGSREFQETQYF TGTGCCAGCGGTTCTCGGGAATTTCAAGAGACCCAGTACTTC
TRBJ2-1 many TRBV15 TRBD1 CATSTPKTGGWGEQFF TGTGCCACCAGCACCCCAAAGACAGGGGGCTGGGGTGAGCAGTTCTTC
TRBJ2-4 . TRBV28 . CASSLPGLGAKNIQYF TGTGCCAGCAGTTTGCCCGGACTTGGAGCCAAAAACATTCAGTACTTC
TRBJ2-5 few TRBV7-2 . CASRHLGKRQETQYF TGTGCCAGCCGCCACCTTGGGAAGAGGCAAGAGACCCAGTACTTC
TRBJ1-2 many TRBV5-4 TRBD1 CASSFGTGYGYTF TGTGCCAGCAGCTTCGGGACAGGTTATGGCTACACCTTC
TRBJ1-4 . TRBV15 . CATSRDPGGQGEKLFF TGTGCCACCAGCAGAGATCCCGGGGGGCAAGGGGAAAAACTGTTTTTT
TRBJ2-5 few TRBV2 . CASILGPGPETQYF TGTGCCAGCATTCTGGGTCCGGGGCCAGAGACCCAGTACTTC
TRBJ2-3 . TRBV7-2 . CASSTNPGRGTDTQYF TGTGCCAGCAGCACCAACCCCGGACGCGGCACAGATACGCAGTATTTT